The T cell receptor (beta chain) under discussion was sequenced for a study of T cells of healthy individuals. TCRdb passed the 5' RACE reads through MiXCR, listing each CDR3 protein once. This sample yields more than 60,000 distinct CDR3 sequences, of which about a sixth are seen a single time; approximately 4.7% belongs to the top ten. The germline CDR1 and CDR2 sequences are SGHRS and YFSETQ. The V gene end was trimmed by 0 bases and the J gene end by 6 bases; junction bases not matched to a gene: 3. CDR3 length equals 14 residues. This clonotype was seen a single time. The chain has TRBV5-1 and TRBJ1-2; 9 positions match TRBD1. The clonotype originates from a human donor in good health. This CDR3 is CASSLDGTGNGYTF. Here the CDR3 DNA reads TGCGCCAGCAGCTTGGATGGGACAGGGAATGGCTACACCTTC. Together with reference TRBV5-1 and TRBJ1-2, the CDR3 gives the full variable domain: KAGVTQTPRYLIKTRGQQVTLSCSPISGHRSVSWYQQTPGQGLQFLFEYFSETQRNKGNFPGRFSGRQFSNSRSEMNVSTLELGDSALYLCASSLDGTGNGYTFGSGTRLTVV.